Below are 13 T cell receptor beta chains sequenced from a single sample in a study of OX40 agonist ivuxolimab in advanced cancers. Data came from immunoSEQ multiplex PCR; TCRdb stores just in-frame clones and leaves some out. The data contain approximately 70,000 clones, approximately 80% of them singletons. Sequencing used CD4+ or CD8+ T cells sorted from blood, obtained in a trial of the OX40 agonist ivuxolimab. All receptors come from an adult with an advanced solid tumor such as melanoma, head and neck, liver or kidney cancer.

This clone was seen a few times. The CDR3 sequence: CASSGYNEQFF. CDR3 in DNA: TGTGCCAGCAGCGGTTACAATGAGCAGTTCTTC. The chain joins TRBV14 to TRBJ2-1; D not certain. V was pared by 5 bases and J by 4 bases, with 3 bases between. The CDR3 runs to 11 residues. Germline V gene lookup returns CDR1 SGHDN and CDR2 FVKESK.

The chain has TRBV28 and TRBJ2-7, with D hard to call. With 2 bases removed from V and 4 bases from J, the gap between germline ends came to 6 bases. Germline V gives CDR1 MDHEN, CDR2 SYDVKM. The CDR3 has 12 amino acids. The CDR3 loop reads CASSLPAYEQYF. The CDR3 region has the DNA TGTGCCAGCAGTTTACCGGCGTACGAGCAGTACTTC.

The V call is TRBV6-6, the J call TRBJ2-7; TRBD1 might be the D (6 bases). CDR1 and CDR2 (germline): MNHNY, SVGAGI (reference sequence). V was shortened by 6 bases and J by 1 base, with 13 bases between the two germline ends. The CDR3 totals 14 residues. The CDR3 DNA reads TGTGCCAGCAGGCTTTCACAGGGATCCTACGAGCAGTACTTC. Its protein is CASRLSQGSYEQYF.

V is TRBV10-1 and J is TRBJ1-1; D possibly corresponds to TRBD1 (6 bases). Trimming pared 5 bases from V and 1 base from J, leaving 14 bases between. Germline V gene lookup returns CDR1 WNHNN and CDR2 SYGVQD (reference sequence). The CDR3 consists of 15 residues. The CDR3 is CASSPVPGQNTEAFF. The CDR3 nucleotides read TGCGCCAGCAGTCCTGTCCCGGGACAGAACACTGAAGCTTTCTTT.

This clone was detected only once. The chain recombines TRBV19 with TRBJ1-5, with D uncertain. From germline, CDR1 is LNHDA and CDR2 SQIVND (reference sequence). Trimming shortened V by 7 bases and J by 0 bases, and 4 bases separated the two germline ends. The length of the CDR3 is 12 residues. The CDR3 nucleotides are TGTGCCAGTACCGATAGCAATCAGCCCCAGCATTTT. Its protein product is CASTDSNQPQHF.

DNA for the CDR3: TGTGCCAGCAGCTTGGAGGGGACTAGGGGGAGAGATACGCAGTATTTT. This encodes CASSLEGTRGRDTQYF. This rearrangement joins TRBV5-4 to TRBJ2-3; 8 positions agree with TRBD2. There are 16 residues in the CDR3. Per the germline V gene, CDR1 is SGHNT and CDR2 is YYREEE (reference sequence). V was clipped by 0 bases and J by 5 bases; unmatched bases: 8.

CDR3 sequence reads: CASSLARAEVFEQFF. The DNA of the CDR3 is TGCGCCAGCAGCTTGGCCAGGGCAGAGGTATTTGAGCAGTTCTTC. The chain uses TRBV5-1 and TRBJ2-1, with D perhaps matching TRBD1 (5 bases). This CDR3 has 15 amino acids. Trimming removed 0 bases from V and 9 bases from J, with 16 bases in between. Germline CDR1 is SGHRS and CDR2 is YFSETQ.

This rearrangement joins TRBV6-5 to TRBJ2-7, with 7 bases aligning to TRBD2. V dropped 7 bases and J dropped 3; count of bases not matched to a gene: 12. The germline V gene encodes CDR1 MNHEY and CDR2 SVGAGI. This CDR3 comprises 15 residues. The CDR3 is CASNKREGAGYEQYF. CDR3 bases: TGTGCCAGCAACAAAAGGGAGGGAGCAGGCTACGAGCAGTACTTC.

The V and J genes are TRBV25-1 and TRBJ2-5; 7 nucleotides align to TRBD1. The V gene end was trimmed by 6 bases and the J gene end by 2 bases; junction bases not matched to a gene: 9. The CDR3 is 15 residues long. Looked up from germline, CDR1 is MGHDK and CDR2 is SYGVNS. The CDR3 nucleotides read TGTGCCAGCAGACCTCCTCCGGGACAGCAAGAGACCCAGTACTTC. It yields the protein CASRPPPGQQETQYF.

This chain links TRBV10-1 with TRBJ2-3; D is unclear. CDR1 is WNHNN, CDR2 SYGVQD, per germline (reference sequence). The CDR3 has 13 amino acids. Trimming took off 3 bases at V and 0 bases at J, with 4 bases between the two ends. In nucleotides, the CDR3 is TGCGCCAGCAGTGATGTAAGCACAGATACGCAGTATTTT. Its translation is CASSDVSTDTQYF.

The chain carries TRBV5-1 and TRBJ2-3; the D gene is possibly TRBD1 (5 bases). CDR3 length equals 15 residues. The germline V and J ends were trimmed by 4 bases and 5 bases, with 17 bases remaining between them. The V gene's germline CDR1 is SGHRS and CDR2 YFSETQ. CDR3 nucleotide sequence: TGCGCCAGCAGCCGTCAGGGTATCTCACAAGATACGCAGTATTTT. It yields the protein CASSRQGISQDTQYF.

The gene calls are TRBV11-2 and TRBJ2-1, with TRBD1 matching over 7 bases. The CDR3 loop spans 15 amino acids. V trimming: 3 bases; J trimming: 3 bases; junction bases outside the gene matches: 5. Germline lookup yields CDR1 SGHAT and CDR2 FQNNGV. CDR3 amino acids: CASSFDRADYNEQFF. CDR3 bases: TGTGCCAGCAGCTTCGACAGGGCAGACTACAATGAGCAGTTCTTC.

CDR3 residues: CASSSTATVYGYTF. DNA of the CDR3: TGCGCCAGCAGCTCGACTGCCACAGTTTATGGCTACACCTTC. V and J are TRBV4-1 and TRBJ1-2, with unresolved D. CDR1 is MGHRA and CDR2 is YSYEKL in the germline V gene. The CDR3 length is 14 residues. V was shortened by 5 bases and J by 5 bases, with 15 bases between the two germline ends.